Listed below are T cell receptor beta chains from one sample, sequenced in a study of Ad26.COV2.S vaccination and SARS-CoV-2 variants. TCRdb's table, derived via immunoSEQ multiplex PCR, lists solely in-frame clones and lacks some. The sample gives around 250,000 clones, around 87% of which show up once; around 3.5% is in the top ten. Sequencing used peripheral blood, obtained in a trial of Ad26.COV2.S vaccine versus placebo. The receptor source for this set is a person aged 18-65 years who received the Ad26.COV2.S COVID-19 vaccine or a placebo. CDR3s include the opening cysteine and the closing phenylalanine or tryptophan. A D gene is named only where the DNA matches it firmly. Rows give clone size only sometimes, using once, few, many, or a class for an expanded clone.

>TRBJ2-7|NA|TRBV6-5|NA
CASSYSVGDSYEQYF
TGTGCCAGCAGTTACTCGGTAGGGGATTCCTACGAGCAGTACTTC
>TRBJ2-5|once|TRBV4-1|NA
CASSPSGSETQYF
TGCGCCAGCAGCCCCTCCGGTAGTGAGACCCAGTACTTC
>TRBJ2-1|NA|TRBV7-9|NA
CASSHPLFNEQFF
TGTGCCAGCAGCCACCCATTATTCAATGAGCAGTTCTTC
>TRBJ1-2|once|TRBV5-6|NA
CASSLVQRQNYGYTF
TGTGCCAGCAGCTTGGTTCAACGGCAGAACTATGGCTACACCTTC
>TRBJ2-7|NA|TRBV6-5|NA
CASTSGMFYEQYF
TGTGCCAGCACCAGCGGAATGTTCTACGAGCAGTACTTC
>TRBJ1-6|NA|TRBV2|NA
CASGARGKGLGNSPLHF
TGTGCCAGCGGGGCCCGAGGGAAGGGCTTAGGGAATTCACCCCTCCACTTT
>TRBJ2-7|NA|TRBV11-3|TRBD1
CASSSTGNEQYF
TGTGCCAGCAGCTCGACAGGGAACGAGCAGTACTTC
>TRBJ1-2|few|TRBV14|NA
CASSQEGRGYTF
TGTGCCAGCAGCCAAGAAGGAAGGGGCTACACCTTC
>TRBJ2-1|NA|TRBV9|TRBD2
CASSVGGSGRRGDNEQFF
TGTGCCAGCAGCGTAGGTGGTAGCGGGAGGAGGGGGGACAATGAGCAGTTCTTC
>TRBJ1-5|NA|TRBV2|TRBD1
CASSGTGAAQPQHF
TGTGCCAGCAGTGGCACAGGGGCGGCCCAGCCCCAGCATTTT
>TRBJ2-7|NA|TRBV7-2|NA
CASSYVPGPSYEQYF
TGTGCCAGCAGCTACGTTCCAGGGCCATCCTACGAGCAGTACTTC
>TRBJ2-1|NA|TRBV21-1|NA
CASSKTRGTSYNEQFF
TGTGCCAGCAGCAAAACCCGAGGGACCTCCTACAATGAGCAGTTCTTC
>TRBJ2-6|few|TRBV6-2/TRBV6-3|NA
CASSDYRASGANVLTF
TGTGCCAGCAGTGACTACAGGGCGTCTGGGGCCAACGTCCTGACTTTC
>TRBJ2-1|NA|TRBV19|NA
CASSIQRISYNEQFF
TGTGCCAGTAGTATACAGCGAATTTCCTACAATGAGCAGTTCTTC
>TRBJ1-2|NA|TRBV20-1|NA
CSARGINGYTF
TGCAGTGCTAGAGGAATTAATGGCTACACCTTC
>TRBJ2-7|NA|TRBV28|TRBD1
CASSLSQGGPDYEQYF
TGTGCCAGCAGTTTATCACAGGGGGGTCCAGACTACGAGCAGTACTTC
>TRBJ1-4|NA|TRBV7-2|NA
CASSLDRGGEKLFF
TGTGCCAGCAGCTTAGATCGGGGCGGTGAAAAACTGTTTTTT
>TRBJ1-5|NA|TRBV6-5|NA
CASSYSGDAVGAQHF
TGTGCCAGCAGTTACTCAGGGGACGCGGTGGGAGCCCAGCATTTT
>TRBJ2-1|NA|TRBV24-1|NA
CATSDPNGASNKYNEQFF
TGTGCCACCAGTGACCCCAACGGCGCCAGCAACAAGTACAATGAGCAGTTCTTC
>TRBJ1-4|NA|TRBV3-1/TRBV3-2|NA
CASSQGVRVNPPNEKLFF
TGTGCCAGCAGCCAAGGGGTCCGGGTGAACCCTCCTAATGAAAAACTGTTTTTT
>TRBJ2-3|NA|TRBV18|NA
CASSPTGPKDTQYF
TGTGCCAGCTCACCAACGGGGCCTAAGGATACGCAGTATTTT
>TRBJ2-1|NA|TRBV4-2|NA
CASSHAIRDAGQFF
TGTGCCAGCAGCCACGCTATTCGGGACGCCGGCCAGTTCTTC
>TRBJ2-1|NA|TRBV10-3|TRBD1
CAISEDLAGGNEQFF
TGTGCCATCAGTGAAGATCTGGCAGGGGGCAATGAGCAGTTCTTC
>TRBJ1-5|NA|TRBV2|NA
CASNRVEGNQPQHF
TGTGCCAGCAACAGGGTGGAGGGCAATCAGCCCCAGCATTTT
>TRBJ1-1|once|TRBV7-9|TRBD1
CASSLGRTGVHTEAFF
TGTGCCAGCAGCTTAGGGAGGACAGGGGTTCACACTGAAGCTTTCTTT
>TRBJ1-2|once|TRBV30|TRBD1
CAWSSVVQGSGYTF
TGTGCCTGGAGTTCAGTGGTACAGGGGAGCGGCTACACCTTC
>TRBJ2-7|NA|TRBV14|NA
CASSQGTGAYEQYF
TGTGCCAGCAGCCAAGGGACGGGTGCCTACGAGCAGTACTTC
>TRBJ1-1|NA|TRBV3-1/TRBV3-2|NA
CASSQDTNTEAFF
TGTGCCAGCAGCCAAGATACAAACACTGAAGCTTTCTTT
>TRBJ2-1|NA|TRBV27|NA
CASSLVGRLNEQFF
TGTGCCAGCAGTTTAGTTGGCAGGCTCAATGAGCAGTTCTTC
>TRBJ2-7|NA|TRBV6-5|NA
CASSSFVGEQYF
TGTGCCAGCAGTAGTTTCGTGGGGGAGCAGTACTTC
>TRBJ1-2|NA|TRBV6-1|NA
CASSEAYGPGNWYGYTF
TGTGCCAGCAGTGAAGCTTACGGACCTGGAAACTGGTATGGCTACACCTTC
>TRBJ2-3|NA|TRBV2|NA
CASSMDTQYF
TGTGCCAGCAGTATGGATACGCAGTATTTT
>TRBJ2-7|NA|TRBV14|TRBD1
CASSQKGAGGRQYF
TGTGCCAGCAGCCAAAAGGGTGCAGGGGGTCGGCAGTACTTC
>TRBJ2-2|NA|TRBV27|TRBD2
CASSLAGGRTGELFF
TGTGCCAGCAGTTTGGCGGGGGGCCGGACCGGGGAGCTGTTTTTT
>TRBJ1-2|NA|TRBV27|TRBD1
CASSPRIGQDYYGYTF
TGTGCCAGCAGTCCGAGGATAGGACAGGATTACTATGGCTACACCTTC
>TRBJ2-2|NA|TRBV30|TRBD2
CAWSPSGSLTGELFF
TGTGCCTGGAGCCCTAGCGGGAGTCTCACCGGGGAGCTGTTTTTT
>TRBJ1-6|NA|TRBV6-5|NA
CASSPLYNSPLHF
TGTGCCAGCAGTCCCCTGTATAATTCACCCCTCCACTTT
>TRBJ1-2|NA|TRBV28|NA
CASSLSLVDRVGYTF
TGTGCCAGCAGTTTATCCCTAGTGGACCGGGTCGGCTACACCTTC
>TRBJ1-5|NA|TRBV10-2|NA
CASSEILQPQHF
TGCGCCAGCAGTGAGATTCTTCAGCCCCAGCATTTT
>TRBJ1-2|few|TRBV19|TRBD1
CASTIMTGGSNYGYTF
TGTGCCAGTACTATAATGACAGGGGGGTCGAACTATGGCTACACCTTC
>TRBJ2-3|once|TRBV11-2|NA
CASRSDTQYF
TGTGCCAGTAGGTCAGATACGCAGTATTTT
>TRBJ2-1|NA|TRBV19|NA
CASSTPKGQSSYNEQFF
TGTGCCAGTAGTACCCCCAAAGGACAGAGCTCCTACAATGAGCAGTTCTTC
>TRBJ1-2|NA|TRBV5-1|NA
CASSLGGRGYGYTF
TGCGCCAGCAGCTTGGGAGGGCGGGGGTACGGCTACACCTTC
>TRBJ2-3|NA|TRBV18|NA
CASSPPRDVGTDTQYF
TGTGCCAGCTCACCACCCAGAGATGTGGGCACAGATACGCAGTATTTT
>TRBJ2-3|NA|TRBV27|NA
CASSLSRASSTDTQYF
TGTGCCAGCAGTTTATCGCGGGCTAGCAGCACAGATACGCAGTATTTT
>TRBJ2-2|NA|TRBV5-1|NA
CASSHGLGGALNTGELFF
TGCGCCAGCAGCCATGGCCTGGGCGGGGCACTAAACACCGGGGAGCTGTTTTTT
>TRBJ1-2|NA|TRBV6-5|NA
CASMWTADYGYTF
TGTGCCAGCATGTGGACAGCGGATTATGGCTACACCTTC
>TRBJ1-1|NA|TRBV6-2/TRBV6-3|NA
CASSLQGGGTEAFF
TGTGCCAGCAGTCTACAGGGAGGTGGCACTGAAGCTTTCTTT
>TRBJ1-2|once|TRBV28|NA
CASSFSGRLAGYTF
TGTGCCAGCAGTTTTAGTGGCCGTTTGGCTGGCTACACCTTC
>TRBJ1-2|NA|TRBV2|NA
CASNGGPGYGYTF
TGTGCCAGCAATGGGGGGCCAGGCTATGGCTACACCTTC
>TRBJ2-1|NA|TRBV12-3/TRBV12-4|NA
CASSPRQGQFF
TGTGCCAGCAGTCCGCGGCAGGGGCAGTTCTTC
>TRBJ2-2|NA|TRBV7-8|TRBD1
CASSHPGTGGYTGELFF
TGTGCCAGCAGTCATCCGGGAACAGGGGGGTACACCGGGGAGCTGTTTTTT
>TRBJ1-1|NA|TRBV7-9|NA
CASSLSAQAFF
TGTGCCAGCAGCTTATCGGCCCAAGCTTTCTTT
>TRBJ2-5|many|TRBV29-1|TRBD1
CSVRMTGRTETQYF
TGCAGCGTTCGGATGACAGGGCGGACAGAGACCCAGTACTTC
>TRBJ2-5|NA|TRBV29-1|TRBD2
CSVEWTGGPGETQYF
TGCAGCGTTGAATGGACGGGAGGGCCGGGAGAGACCCAGTACTTC